The T cell receptor beta chain under discussion was sequenced for a study of cytomegalovirus exposure and HLA in healthy donors. The overall study: It was reported in a later analysis that the same platform had been used for the roughly 110 validation repertoires as for the approximately 700 first-cohort repertoires.

Here immunoSEQ multiplex PCR was the method, and the copy in TCRdb shows in-frame clones only, minus some. Of around 60,000 clones in the sample, 90% to 95% were seen once. Separate from the roughly 720-subject first cohort, the 120-subject validation cohort was the one that the donors belonged to. This clone was counted once. Its antigen is undetermined. V dropped 2 bases and J dropped 5 bases, with 14 bases sitting between them. CDR1 and CDR2 from the germline V gene are SGHTA and FQGNSA. CDR3 length: 15 residues. Study-wide results and caveats: A list of 150 or so TCR beta chains associated with cytomegalovirus was given. Rarity characterized most TCR sequences, yet some public TCRs appeared in many donors.

This TCR was recovered from a woman between 18 and 30 years old in good health and CMV-seropositive. Sequencing used PBMCs. V and J are TRBV7-2 and TRBJ2-3, with D hard to call. CDR3 in amino acids: CASSLSTARRDTQYF. As DNA, the CDR3 is TGTGCCAGCAGCTTATCCACCGCCCGGAGAGATACGCAGTATTTT.